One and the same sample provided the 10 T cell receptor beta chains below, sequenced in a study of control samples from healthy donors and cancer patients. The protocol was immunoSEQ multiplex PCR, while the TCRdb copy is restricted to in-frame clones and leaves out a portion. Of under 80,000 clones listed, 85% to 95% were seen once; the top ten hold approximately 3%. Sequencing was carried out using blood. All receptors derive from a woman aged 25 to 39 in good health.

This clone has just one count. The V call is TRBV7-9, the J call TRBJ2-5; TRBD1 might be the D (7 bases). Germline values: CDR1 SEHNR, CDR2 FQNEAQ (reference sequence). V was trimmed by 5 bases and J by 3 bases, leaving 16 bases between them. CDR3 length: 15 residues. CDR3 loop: CASSPWTGGEETQYF. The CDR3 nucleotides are TGTGCCAGCAGCCCCTGGACAGGAGGGGAAGAGACCCAGTACTTC.

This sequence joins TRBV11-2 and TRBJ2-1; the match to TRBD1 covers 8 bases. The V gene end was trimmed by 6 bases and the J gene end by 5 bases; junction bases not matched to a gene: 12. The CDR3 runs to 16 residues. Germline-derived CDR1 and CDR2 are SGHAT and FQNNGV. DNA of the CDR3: TGTGCCAGCAGTCCGTTATCAGGGGGCCGCAACAATGAGCAGTTCTTC. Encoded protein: CASSPLSGGRNNEQFF.

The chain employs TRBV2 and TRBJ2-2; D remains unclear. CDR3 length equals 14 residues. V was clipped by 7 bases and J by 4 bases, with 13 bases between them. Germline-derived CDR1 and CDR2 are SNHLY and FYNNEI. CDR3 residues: CASTAIQLTGELFF. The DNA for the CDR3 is TGTGCCAGCACGGCTATCCAGCTCACCGGGGAGCTGTTTTTT.

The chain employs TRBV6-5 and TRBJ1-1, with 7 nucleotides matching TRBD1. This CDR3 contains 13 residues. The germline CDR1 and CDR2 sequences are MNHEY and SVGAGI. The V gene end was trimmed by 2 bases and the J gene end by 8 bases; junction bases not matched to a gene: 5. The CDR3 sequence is CASSYQDRAEAFF. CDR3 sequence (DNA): TGTGCCAGCAGTTACCAAGACAGGGCAGAAGCTTTCTTT.

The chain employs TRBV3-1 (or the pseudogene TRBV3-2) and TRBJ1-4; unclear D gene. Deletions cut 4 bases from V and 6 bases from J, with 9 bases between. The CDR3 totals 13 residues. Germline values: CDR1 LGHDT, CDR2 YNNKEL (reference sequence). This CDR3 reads CASSPYPDEKLFF. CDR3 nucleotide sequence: TGTGCCAGCAGCCCTTATCCAGATGAAAAACTGTTTTTT.

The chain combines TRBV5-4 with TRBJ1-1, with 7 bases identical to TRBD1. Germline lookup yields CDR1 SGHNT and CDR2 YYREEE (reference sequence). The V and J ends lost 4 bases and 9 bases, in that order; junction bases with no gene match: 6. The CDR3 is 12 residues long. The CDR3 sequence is CASSLGTAKAFF. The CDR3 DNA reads TGTGCCAGCAGCCTGGGGACAGCTAAAGCTTTCTTT.

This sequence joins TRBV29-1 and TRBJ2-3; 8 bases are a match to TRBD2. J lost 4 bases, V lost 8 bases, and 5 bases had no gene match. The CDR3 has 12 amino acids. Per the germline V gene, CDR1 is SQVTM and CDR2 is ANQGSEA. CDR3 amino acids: CSSSGGADTQYF. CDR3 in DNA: TGCAGCTCGAGCGGGGGAGCAGATACGCAGTATTTT.

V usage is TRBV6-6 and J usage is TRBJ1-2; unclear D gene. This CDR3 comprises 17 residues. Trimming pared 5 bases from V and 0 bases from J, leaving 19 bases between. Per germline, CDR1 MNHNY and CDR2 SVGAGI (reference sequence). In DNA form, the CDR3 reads TGTGCCAGCAGTCAAAGGGTGGGCTTTGACACTAACTATGGCTACACCTTC. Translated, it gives CASSQRVGFDTNYGYTF.

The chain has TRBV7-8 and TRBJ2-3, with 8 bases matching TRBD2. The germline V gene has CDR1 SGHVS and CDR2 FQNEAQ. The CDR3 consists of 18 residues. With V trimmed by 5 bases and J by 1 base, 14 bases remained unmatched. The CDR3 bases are TGTGCCAGCAGCCGAGGACTAGCCATCCAGCGCGGCACAGATACGCAGTATTTT. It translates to CASSRGLAIQRGTDTQYF.

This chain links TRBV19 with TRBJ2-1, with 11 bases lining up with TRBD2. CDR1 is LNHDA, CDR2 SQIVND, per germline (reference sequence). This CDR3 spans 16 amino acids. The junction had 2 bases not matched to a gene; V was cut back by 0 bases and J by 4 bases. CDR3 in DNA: TGTGCCAGTAGTATAGATAGGACTAGCGGGTACAATGAGCAGTTCTTC. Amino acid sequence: CASSIDRTSGYNEQFF. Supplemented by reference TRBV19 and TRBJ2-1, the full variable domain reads DGGITQSPKYLFRKEGQNVTLSCEQNLNHDAMYWYRQDPGQGLRLIYYSQIVNDFQKGDIAEGYSVSREKKESFPLTVTSAQKNPTAFYLCASSIDRTSGYNEQFFGPGTRLTVL.